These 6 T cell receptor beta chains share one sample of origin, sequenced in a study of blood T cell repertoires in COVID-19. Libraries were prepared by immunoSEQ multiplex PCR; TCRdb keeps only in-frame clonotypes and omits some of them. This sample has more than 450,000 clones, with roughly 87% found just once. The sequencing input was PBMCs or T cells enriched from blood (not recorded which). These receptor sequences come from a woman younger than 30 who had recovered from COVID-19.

CDR3 amino acids: CASRSEGAGGYTF. CDR3 sequence (DNA): TGTGCCAGCAGGTCCGAGGGGGCGGGTGGCTACACCTTC. This sequence joins TRBV2 and TRBJ1-2; 7 positions agree with TRBD1. This CDR3 is 13 amino acids long. The germline V gene encodes CDR1 SNHLY and CDR2 FYNNEI. V lost 6 bases and J lost 7; bases outside the gene matches: 8.

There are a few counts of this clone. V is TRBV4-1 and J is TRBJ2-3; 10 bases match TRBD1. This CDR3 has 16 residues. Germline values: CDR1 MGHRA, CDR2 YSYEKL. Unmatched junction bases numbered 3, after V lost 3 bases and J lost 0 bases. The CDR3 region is CASSQPDRGSTDTQYF. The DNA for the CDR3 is TGCGCCAGCAGCCAGCCGGACAGGGGGAGCACAGATACGCAGTATTTT.

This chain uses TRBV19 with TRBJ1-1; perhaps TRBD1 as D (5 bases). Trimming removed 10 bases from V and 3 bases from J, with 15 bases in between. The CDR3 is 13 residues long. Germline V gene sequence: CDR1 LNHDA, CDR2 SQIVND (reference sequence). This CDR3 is CATKDGHYTEAFF. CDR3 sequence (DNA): TGTGCCACTAAGGACGGACACTACACTGAAGCTTTCTTT.

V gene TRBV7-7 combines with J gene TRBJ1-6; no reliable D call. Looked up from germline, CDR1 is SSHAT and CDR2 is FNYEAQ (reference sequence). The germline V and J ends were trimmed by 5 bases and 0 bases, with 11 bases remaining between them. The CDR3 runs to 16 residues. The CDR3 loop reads CASSRTESSYNSPLHF. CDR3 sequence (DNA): TGTGCCAGCAGCCGTACAGAGAGCTCCTATAATTCACCCCTCCACTTT.

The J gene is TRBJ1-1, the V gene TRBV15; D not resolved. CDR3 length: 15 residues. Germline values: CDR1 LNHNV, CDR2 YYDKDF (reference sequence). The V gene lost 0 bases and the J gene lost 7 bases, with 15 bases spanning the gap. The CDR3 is CATSRDNGPDFEAFF. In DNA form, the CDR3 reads TGTGCCACCAGCAGAGATAACGGGCCGGACTTTGAAGCTTTCTTT.

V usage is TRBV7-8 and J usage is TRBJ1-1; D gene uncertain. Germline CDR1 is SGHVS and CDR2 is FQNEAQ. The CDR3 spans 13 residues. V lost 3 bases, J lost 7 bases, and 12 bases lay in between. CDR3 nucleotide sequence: TGTGCCAGCAGCTTCGCTGCCGCTATTGAAGCTTTCTTT. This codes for CASSFAAAIEAFF. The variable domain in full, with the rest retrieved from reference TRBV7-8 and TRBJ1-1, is GAGVSQSPRYKVAKRGQDVALRCDPISGHVSLFWYQQALGQGPEFLTYFQNEAQLDKSGLPSDRFFAERPEGSVSTLKIQRTQQEDSAVYLCASSFAAAIEAFFGQGTRLTVV.